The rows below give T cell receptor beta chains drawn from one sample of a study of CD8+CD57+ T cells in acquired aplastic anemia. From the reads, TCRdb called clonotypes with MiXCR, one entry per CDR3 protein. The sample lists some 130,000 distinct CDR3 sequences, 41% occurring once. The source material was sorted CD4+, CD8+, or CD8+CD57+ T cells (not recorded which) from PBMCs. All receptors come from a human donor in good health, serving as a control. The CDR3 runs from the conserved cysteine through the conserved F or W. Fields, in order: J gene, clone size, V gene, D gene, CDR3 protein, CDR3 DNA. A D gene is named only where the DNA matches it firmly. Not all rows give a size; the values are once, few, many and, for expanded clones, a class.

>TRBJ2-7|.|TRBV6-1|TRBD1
CASSPGQPPYEQYF
TGTGCCAGCAGTCCGGGACAGCCACCCTACGAGCAGTACTTC
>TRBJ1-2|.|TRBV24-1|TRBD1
CATSNSTGASDMSGYTF
TGTGCCACCAGTAACTCAACAGGGGCCTCTGATATGAGTGGCTACACCTTC
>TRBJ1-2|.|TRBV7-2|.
CASNGGTGGSYTF
TGTGCCAGCAACGGAGGGACGGGTGGAAGCTACACCTTC
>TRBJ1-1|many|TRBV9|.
CASSVAWSGTEAFF
TGTGCCAGCAGCGTAGCTTGGAGTGGAACTGAAGCTTTCTTT
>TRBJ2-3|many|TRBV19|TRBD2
CASSETSGGAVADTQYF
TGTGCCAGTAGTGAGACTAGCGGGGGGGCCGTGGCAGATACGCAGTATTTT
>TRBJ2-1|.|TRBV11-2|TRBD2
CASSRWTSGGNHNEQFF
TGTGCCAGCAGCCGTTGGACTAGCGGGGGCAATCACAATGAGCAGTTCTTC
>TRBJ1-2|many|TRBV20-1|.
CSARAVQGGYGYTF
TGCAGTGCTAGAGCCGTGCAGGGAGGCTATGGCTACACCTTC
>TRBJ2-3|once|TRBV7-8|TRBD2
CASSSRGGGADTQYF
TGTGCCAGCAGCTCAAGGGGCGGGGGGGCAGATACGCAGTATTTT
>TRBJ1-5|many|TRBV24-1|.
CATSDPGHHSNQPQHF
TGTGCCACCAGTGACCCGGGACACCATAGCAATCAGCCCCAGCATTTT
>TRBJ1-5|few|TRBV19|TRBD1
CASSLGQGNQPQHF
TGTGCCAGTAGTTTGGGACAGGGGAATCAGCCCCAGCATTTT
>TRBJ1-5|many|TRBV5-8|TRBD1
CASSSGTGHNQPQHF
TGTGCCAGCAGCTCGGGGACAGGGCATAATCAGCCCCAGCATTTT
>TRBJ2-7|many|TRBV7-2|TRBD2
CASSSLAGVTYEQYF
TGTGCCAGCAGCTCACTAGCGGGGGTTACCTACGAGCAGTACTTC
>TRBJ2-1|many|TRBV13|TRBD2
CASSPPPGLASYNEQFF
TGTGCCAGCAGCCCCCCACCCGGACTAGCATCCTACAATGAGCAGTTCTTC
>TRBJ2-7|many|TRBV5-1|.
CASSPSDYEQYF
TGCGCCAGCAGCCCTAGCGACTACGAGCAGTACTTC
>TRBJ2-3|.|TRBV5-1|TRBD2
CASSSGLAGGVPSTDTQYF
TGCGCCAGCAGCTCGGGACTAGCGGGAGGGGTCCCTAGCACAGATACGCAGTATTTT
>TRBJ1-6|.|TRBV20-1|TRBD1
CSTGAGGSPLHF
TGCAGTACAGGGGCAGGGGGTTCACCCCTCCACTTT
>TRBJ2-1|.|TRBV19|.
CASCRSGVYNEQFF
TGTGCCAGTTGTAGGTCCGGAGTCTACAATGAGCAGTTCTTC
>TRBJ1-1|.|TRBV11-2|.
CASSQNRLILEAFF
TGTGCCAGCAGCCAGAATCGACTGATCCTTGAAGCTTTCTTT
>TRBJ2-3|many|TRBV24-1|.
CATSGTGITTDTQYF
TGTGCCACCAGTGGTACCGGAATTACCACAGATACGCAGTATTTT
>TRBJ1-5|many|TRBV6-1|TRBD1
CASSAGEGANQPQHF
TGTGCCAGCAGTGCAGGGGAGGGGGCGAATCAGCCCCAGCATTTT
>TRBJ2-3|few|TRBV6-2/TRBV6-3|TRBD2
CASRTSGAYTDTQYF
TGTGCCAGCAGAACTAGCGGGGCCTACACAGATACGCAGTATTTT
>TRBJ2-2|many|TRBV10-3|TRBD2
CAIRKAGLNTGELFF
TGTGCCATCAGGAAAGCGGGGCTGAACACCGGGGAGCTGTTTTTT
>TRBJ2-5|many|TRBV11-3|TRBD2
CASSLAGAAGVETQYF
TGTGCCAGCAGCTTAGCCGGGGCGGCGGGGGTGGAGACCCAGTACTTC
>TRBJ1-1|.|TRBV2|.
CASSVYGPEGTEAFF
TGTGCCAGCAGTGTTTACGGCCCTGAAGGCACTGAAGCTTTCTTT
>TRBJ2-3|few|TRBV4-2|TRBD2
CASSPGAGGRSADTQYF
TGTGCCAGCAGCCCCGGAGCGGGGGGGCGTAGCGCAGATACGCAGTATTTT
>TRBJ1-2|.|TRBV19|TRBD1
CASSIGGQANYGYTF
TGTGCCAGTAGTATCGGAGGACAGGCCAACTATGGCTACACCTTC
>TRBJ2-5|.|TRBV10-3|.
CAISESVGETQYF
TGTGCCATCAGTGAGTCTGTGGGGGAGACCCAGTACTTC
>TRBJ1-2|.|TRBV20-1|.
CSASSGEDYGYTF
TGCAGTGCTAGCTCAGGGGAGGACTATGGCTACACCTTC
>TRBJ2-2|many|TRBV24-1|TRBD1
CATSGQDRGIGRELFF
TGTGCCACCAGTGGCCAAGACAGGGGGATAGGAAGGGAGCTGTTTTTT
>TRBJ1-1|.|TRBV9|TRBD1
CASSTRTGSNTEAFF
TGTGCCAGCAGCACCCGGACAGGGTCAAACACTGAAGCTTTCTTT
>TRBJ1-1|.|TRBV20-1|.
CSARARREGTEAFF
TGCAGTGCTAGAGCCCGCCGCGAAGGGACTGAAGCTTTCTTT
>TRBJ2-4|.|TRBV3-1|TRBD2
CASSQDREGIQYF
TGTGCCAGCAGCCAAGACAGGGAGGGCATTCAGTACTTC
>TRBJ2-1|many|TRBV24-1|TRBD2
CATSEGWRTSGIHEQFF
TGTGCCACCAGTGAGGGGTGGCGGACTAGCGGGATCCATGAGCAGTTCTTC
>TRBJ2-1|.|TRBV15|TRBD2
CATSRHAGTSGSYNEQFF
TGTGCCACCAGCAGACACGCCGGGACTAGCGGGAGCTACAATGAGCAGTTCTTC
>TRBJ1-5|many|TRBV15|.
CATSSGDQPQHF
TGTGCCACCAGCAGCGGGGATCAGCCCCAGCATTTT
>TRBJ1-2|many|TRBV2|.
CASSERLTGSGGYTF
TGTGCCAGCAGTGAAAGACTTACAGGGTCGGGGGGCTACACCTTC
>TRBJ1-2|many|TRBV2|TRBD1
CASSTPGQGMDGYTF
TGTGCCAGCTCTACACCGGGACAGGGAATGGATGGCTACACCTTC
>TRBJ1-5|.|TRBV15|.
CATSSRNQGTQPQHF
TGTGCCACCAGCAGTAGAAATCAGGGAACTCAGCCCCAGCATTTT